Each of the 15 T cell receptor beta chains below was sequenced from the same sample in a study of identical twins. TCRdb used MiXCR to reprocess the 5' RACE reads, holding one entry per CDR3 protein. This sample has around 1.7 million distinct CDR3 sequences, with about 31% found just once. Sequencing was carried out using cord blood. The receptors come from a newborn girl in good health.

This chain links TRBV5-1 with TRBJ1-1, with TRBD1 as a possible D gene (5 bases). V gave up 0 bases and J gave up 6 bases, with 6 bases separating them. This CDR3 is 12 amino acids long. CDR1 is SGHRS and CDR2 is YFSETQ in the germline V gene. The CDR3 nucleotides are TGCGCCAGCAGCTTGGGGGACGCTGAAGCTTTCTTT. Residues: CASSLGDAEAFF.

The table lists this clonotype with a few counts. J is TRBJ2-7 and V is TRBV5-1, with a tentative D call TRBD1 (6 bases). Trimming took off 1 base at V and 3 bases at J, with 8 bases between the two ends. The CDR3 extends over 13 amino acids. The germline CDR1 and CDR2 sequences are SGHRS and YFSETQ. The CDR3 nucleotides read TGCGCCAGCAGCTTGCACAGGGTCTACGAGCAGTACTTC. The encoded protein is CASSLHRVYEQYF.

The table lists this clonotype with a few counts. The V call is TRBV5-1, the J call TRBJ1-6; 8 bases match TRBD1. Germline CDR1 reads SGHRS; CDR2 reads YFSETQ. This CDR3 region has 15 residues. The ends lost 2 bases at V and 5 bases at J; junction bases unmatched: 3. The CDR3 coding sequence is TGCGCCAGCAGCTTCTCGGACAGGGATAATTCACCCCTCCACTTT. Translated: CASSFSDRDNSPLHF.

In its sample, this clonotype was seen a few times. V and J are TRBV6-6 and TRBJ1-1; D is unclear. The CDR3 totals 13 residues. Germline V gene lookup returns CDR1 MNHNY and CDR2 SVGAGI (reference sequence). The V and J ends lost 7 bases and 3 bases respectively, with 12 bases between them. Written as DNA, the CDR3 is TGTGCCAGCACCCCACCGCAGGACACTGAAGCTTTCTTT. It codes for CASTPPQDTEAFF.

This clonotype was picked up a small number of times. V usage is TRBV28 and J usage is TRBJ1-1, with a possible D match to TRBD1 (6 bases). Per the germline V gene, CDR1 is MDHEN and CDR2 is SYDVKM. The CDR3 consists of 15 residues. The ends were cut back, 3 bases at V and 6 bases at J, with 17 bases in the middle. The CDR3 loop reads CASSLGRTVFAEAFF. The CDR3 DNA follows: TGTGCCAGCAGTTTGGGGCGGACAGTCTTCGCTGAAGCTTTCTTT.

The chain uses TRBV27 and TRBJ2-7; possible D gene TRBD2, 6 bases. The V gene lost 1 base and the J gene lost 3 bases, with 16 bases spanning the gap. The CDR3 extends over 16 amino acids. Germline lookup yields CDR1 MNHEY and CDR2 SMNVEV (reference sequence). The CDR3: CASSLYATSRFYEQYF. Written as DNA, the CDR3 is TGTGCCAGCAGTTTATATGCAACTAGCAGATTCTACGAGCAGTACTTC.

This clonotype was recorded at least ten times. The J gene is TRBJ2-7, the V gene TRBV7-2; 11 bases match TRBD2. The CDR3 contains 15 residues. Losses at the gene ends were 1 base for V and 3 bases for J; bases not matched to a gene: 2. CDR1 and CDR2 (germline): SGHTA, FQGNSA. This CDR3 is CASSLGTSGFYEQYF. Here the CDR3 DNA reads TGTGCCAGCAGCTTAGGGACTAGCGGGTTCTACGAGCAGTACTTC.

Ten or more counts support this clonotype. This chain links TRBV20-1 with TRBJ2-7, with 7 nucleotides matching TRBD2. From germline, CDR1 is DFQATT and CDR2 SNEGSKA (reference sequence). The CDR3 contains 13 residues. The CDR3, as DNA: TGCAGATATTCGAGCGGGACTTCCTACGAGCAGTACTTC. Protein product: CRYSSGTSYEQYF.

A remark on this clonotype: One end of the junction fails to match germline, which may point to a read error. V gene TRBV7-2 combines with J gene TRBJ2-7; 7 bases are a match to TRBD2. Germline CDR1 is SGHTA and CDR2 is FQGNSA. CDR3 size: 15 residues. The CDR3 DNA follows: TGTGCCAGTAGCTTAGGACTAGTAGTCGGCGGCGAGCAGTACTTC. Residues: CASSLGLVVGGEQYF.

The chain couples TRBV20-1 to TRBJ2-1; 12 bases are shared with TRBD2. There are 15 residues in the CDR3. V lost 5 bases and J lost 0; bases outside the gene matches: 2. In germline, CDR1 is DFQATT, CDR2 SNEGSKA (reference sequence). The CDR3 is CSARTSGNSYNEQFF. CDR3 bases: TGCAGTGCTCGGACTAGCGGGAACTCCTACAATGAGCAGTTCTTC.

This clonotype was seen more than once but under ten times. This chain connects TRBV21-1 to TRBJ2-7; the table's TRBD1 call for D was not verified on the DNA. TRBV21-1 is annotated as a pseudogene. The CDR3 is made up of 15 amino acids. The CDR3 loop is CASSVTQGSFYEQYF. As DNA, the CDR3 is TGTGCCAGCAGCGTTACACAGGGATCTTTCTACGAGCAGTACTTC.

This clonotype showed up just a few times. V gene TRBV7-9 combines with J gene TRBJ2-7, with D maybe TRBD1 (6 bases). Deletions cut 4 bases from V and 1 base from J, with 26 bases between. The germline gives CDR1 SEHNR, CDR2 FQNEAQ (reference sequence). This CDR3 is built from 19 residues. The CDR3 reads CASSSNVPPGALTSYEQYF. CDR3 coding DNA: TGTGCCAGCAGCTCCAACGTACCTCCAGGGGCTCTTACTTCCTACGAGCAGTACTTC.

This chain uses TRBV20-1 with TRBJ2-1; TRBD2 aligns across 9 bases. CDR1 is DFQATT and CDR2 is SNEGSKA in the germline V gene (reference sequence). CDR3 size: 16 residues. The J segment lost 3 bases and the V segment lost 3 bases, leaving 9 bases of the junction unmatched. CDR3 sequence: CSARGTSGGHYNEQFF. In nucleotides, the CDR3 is TGCAGTGCTAGGGGTACCAGCGGGGGGCACTACAATGAGCAGTTCTTC.

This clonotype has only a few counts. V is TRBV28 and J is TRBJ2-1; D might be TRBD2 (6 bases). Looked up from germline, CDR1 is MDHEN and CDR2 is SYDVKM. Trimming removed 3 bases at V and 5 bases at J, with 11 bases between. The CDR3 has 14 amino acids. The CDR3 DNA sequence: TGTGCCAGCAGTTTCGCTCCGGGGGACAATGAGCAGTTCTTC. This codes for CASSFAPGDNEQFF.

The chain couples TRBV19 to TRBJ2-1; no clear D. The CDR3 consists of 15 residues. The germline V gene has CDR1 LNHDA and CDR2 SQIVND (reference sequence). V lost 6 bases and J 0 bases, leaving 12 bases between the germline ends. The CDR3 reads CASSKWRSSYNEQFF. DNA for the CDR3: TGTGCCAGTAGCAAGTGGAGAAGCTCCTACAATGAGCAGTTCTTC. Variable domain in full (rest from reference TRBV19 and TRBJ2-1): DGGITQSPKYLFRKEGQNVTLSCEQNLNHDAMYWYRQDPGQGLRLIYYSQIVNDFQKGDIAEGYSVSREKKESFPLTVTSAQKNPTAFYLCASSKWRSSYNEQFFGPGTRLTVL.